Included here is one TCR beta chain sequence, with context. Per germline, CDR1 LGHNA and CDR2 YSLEER. V lost 0 bases to trimming and J lost 8 bases; unmatched junction nucleotides: 8. This CDR3 region has 16 residues. The PCR ran on 60 Vbeta and 13 Jbeta primers. Measured with immunoSEQ multiplex PCR; TCRdb has only the in-frame clones, and not every one. Seen here are roughly 120,000 clones, under 80% observed once, and the top ten hold approximately 30%. These data are taken from a study of cytomegalovirus exposure and HLA in healthy donors. This rearrangement joins TRBV4-3 to TRBJ1-4, with 8 bases that match TRBD1. The source material was PBMCs. This clonotype was obtained from a man in his fifties or sixties in good health and CMV-seropositive. CDR3 nucleotide sequence: TGCGCCAGCAGCCAAGATATACGGACAGGGAAGGAAAAACTGTTTTTT. This encodes CASSQDIRTGKEKLFF.